One and the same sample provided the 6 T cell receptor beta chains below, sequenced in a study of Graves' ophthalmopathy and Graves' hyperthyroidism. The TCR beta CDR3 regions underwent amplification from RNA transcripts. First-round RT-PCR relied on HTBI primers, and a second-round multiplex PCR came next. From the multiplex PCR reads, TCRdb called clonotypes with MiXCR, one entry per CDR3 protein. The table has a few hundred thousand distinct CDR3 sequences, approximately 37% seen once. Sequenced: peripheral blood or thyroid tissue (not recorded which). Source of these receptors: an adult man with Graves' hyperthyroidism.

The chain couples TRBV2 to TRBJ2-7; D uncertain. V was shortened by 6 bases and J by 3 bases, with 18 bases between the two germline ends. The CDR3 extends over 15 amino acids. Germline CDR1 SNHLY, CDR2 FYNNEI. The CDR3 sequence is CASSRSLLGYYEQYF. The CDR3 DNA follows: TGTGCCAGCAGCCGAAGCCTATTAGGATACTACGAGCAGTACTTC.

This clonotype was counted ten times or more. The chain is built from TRBV7-9 and TRBJ2-5; TRBD2 matches at 9 bases. The CDR3 consists of 14 residues. J gave up 4 bases and V 1 base, and 1 base lay outside the gene matches. Looked up from germline, CDR1 is SEHNR and CDR2 is FQNEAQ (reference sequence). The CDR3 nucleotides read TGTGCCAGCAGCTTAGGACTAGCGGCAGAGACCCAGTACTTC. It yields the protein CASSLGLAAETQYF.

Turning to this clonotype: One base away lies a much larger clone, so this may be a sequencing read error. V and J are TRBV10-3 and TRBJ2-7; a weak D match, TRBD1 (6 bases). The V end was cut by 3 bases, the J end by 3 bases, with 15 bases between. The CDR3 has 15 residues. Germline values: CDR1 ENHRY, CDR2 SYGVKD. CDR3 bases: TGTGCCATCAGTGAACCGGGTACAGGGATCTACGAGCAGTACTTC. Protein: CAISEPGTGIYEQYF.

This clonotype was detected many times. The chain couples TRBV29-1 to TRBJ1-2, with D hard to call. The CDR3 has 8 residues. CDR1 and CDR2 from the germline V gene are SQVTM and ANQGSEA. V lost 7 bases and J 14 bases, leaving 11 bases between the germline ends. The CDR3 region has the DNA TGCAGCGGGGAAGAAGGGACCTTC. Translating gives CSGEEGTF. Full variable domain (missing parts from reference TRBV29-1 and TRBJ1-2): SAVISQKPSRDICQRGTSLTIQCQVDSQVTMMFWYRQQPGQSLTLIATANQGSEATYESGFVIDKFPISRPNLTFSTLTVSNMSPEDSSIYLCSGEEGTFGSGTRLTVV.

This clonotype has a count of ten or more. This sequence joins TRBV10-3 and TRBJ1-6; no reliable D call. Between the trimmed V and J ends, which lost 6 bases and 8 bases, there was a span of 23 bases. Germline V CDR1 and CDR2: ENHRY, SYGVKD. This CDR3 contains 17 residues. In DNA, the CDR3 is TGTGCCATCAGGGCCGCAGGCGTAGGAATGTCGGATTCACCCCTCCACTTT. As protein: CAIRAAGVGMSDSPLHF.

This clonotype was seen only a few times. The chain carries TRBV5-8 and TRBJ1-1; TRBD1 agrees at 9 bases. CDR1 and CDR2 (germline): SGHTS, YDEGEE. V shed 0 bases and J 6 bases; nucleotides not matched to a gene: 3. This CDR3 is built from 14 residues. The CDR3 DNA is TGTGCCAGCAGCTTGGTTGGGACAGGGTCTGAAGCTTTCTTT. Its protein product is CASSLVGTGSEAFF.